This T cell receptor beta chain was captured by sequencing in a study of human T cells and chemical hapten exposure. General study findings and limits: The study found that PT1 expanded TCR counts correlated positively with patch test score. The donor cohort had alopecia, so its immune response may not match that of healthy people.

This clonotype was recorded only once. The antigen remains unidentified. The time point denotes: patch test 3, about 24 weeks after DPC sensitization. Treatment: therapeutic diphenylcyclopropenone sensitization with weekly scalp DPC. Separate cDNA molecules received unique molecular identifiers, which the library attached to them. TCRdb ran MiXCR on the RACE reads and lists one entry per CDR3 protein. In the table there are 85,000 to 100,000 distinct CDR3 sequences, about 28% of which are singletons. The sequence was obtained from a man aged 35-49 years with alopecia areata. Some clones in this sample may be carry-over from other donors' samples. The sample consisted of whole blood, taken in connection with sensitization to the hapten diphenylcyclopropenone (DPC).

The CDR3 DNA reads TGTGCCAGCAGCCAACACCCGGGACAGGGGGCTCTCAATGAGCAGTTCTTC. This codes for CASSQHPGQGALNEQFF. The chain has TRBV14 and TRBJ2-1, with 12 nucleotides matching TRBD1. The CDR3 has 17 amino acids. The junction had 8 bases not matched to a gene; V was cut back by 2 bases and J by 6 bases. The V gene's germline CDR1 is SGHDN and CDR2 FVKESK.